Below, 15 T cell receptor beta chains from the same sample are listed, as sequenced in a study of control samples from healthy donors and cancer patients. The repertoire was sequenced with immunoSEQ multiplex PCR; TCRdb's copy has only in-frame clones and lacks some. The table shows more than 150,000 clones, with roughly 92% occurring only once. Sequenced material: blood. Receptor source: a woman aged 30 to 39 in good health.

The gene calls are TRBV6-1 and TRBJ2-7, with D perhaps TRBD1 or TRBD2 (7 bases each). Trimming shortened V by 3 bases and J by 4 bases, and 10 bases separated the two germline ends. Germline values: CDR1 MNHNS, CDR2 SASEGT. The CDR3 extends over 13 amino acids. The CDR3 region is CASSEQGGYEQYF. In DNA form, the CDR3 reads TGTGCCAGCAGTGAGCAGGGGGGGTACGAGCAGTACTTC.

The CDR3, as DNA: TGTGCCAGCAAGCCCTGGGGGGCCAACACCGGGGAGCTGTTTTTT. Residues: CASKPWGANTGELFF. The chain carries TRBV27 and TRBJ2-2, with D perhaps TRBD1 or TRBD2 (6 bases each). Per germline, CDR1 MNHEY and CDR2 SMNVEV (reference sequence). Trimming cost V 7 bases and J 2 bases, with 14 bases left between them. The CDR3 totals 15 residues.

The CDR3 sequence: CASSRSGKWSEKLFF. The CDR3 nucleotides read TGTGCCAGCAGCCGTTCAGGGAAGTGGAGTGAAAAACTGTTTTTT. The chain uses TRBV7-6 and TRBJ1-4, with D possibly matching TRBD1 (5 bases). V was cut by 5 bases and J by 7 bases, with 17 bases left in between. This CDR3 region has 15 residues. Germline-derived CDR1 and CDR2 are SGHVS and FNYEAQ.

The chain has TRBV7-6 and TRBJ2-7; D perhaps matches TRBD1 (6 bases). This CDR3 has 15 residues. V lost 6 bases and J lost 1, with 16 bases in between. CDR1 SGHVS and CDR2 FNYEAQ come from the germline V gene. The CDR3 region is CASSQIGGQSYEQYF. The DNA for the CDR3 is TGTGCCAGCAGTCAGATAGGCGGACAGTCCTACGAGCAGTACTTC.

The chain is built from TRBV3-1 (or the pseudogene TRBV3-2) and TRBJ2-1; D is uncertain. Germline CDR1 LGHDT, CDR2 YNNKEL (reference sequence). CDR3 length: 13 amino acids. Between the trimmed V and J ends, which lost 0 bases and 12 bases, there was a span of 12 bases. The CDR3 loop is CASSQDIKGWQFF. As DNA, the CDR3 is TGTGCCAGCAGCCAAGATATTAAAGGGTGGCAGTTCTTC.

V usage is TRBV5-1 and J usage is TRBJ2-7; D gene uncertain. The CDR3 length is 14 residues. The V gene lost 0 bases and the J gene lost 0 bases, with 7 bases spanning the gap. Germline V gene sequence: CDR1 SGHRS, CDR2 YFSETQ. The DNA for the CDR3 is TGCGCCAGCAGCTTGGAGGGCAGCTCCTACGAGCAGTACTTC. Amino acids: CASSLEGSSYEQYF.

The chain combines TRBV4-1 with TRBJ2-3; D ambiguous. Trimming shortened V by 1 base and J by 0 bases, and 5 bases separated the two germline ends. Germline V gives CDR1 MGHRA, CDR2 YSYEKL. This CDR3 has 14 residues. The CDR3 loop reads CASSQGPSTDTQYF. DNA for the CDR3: TGCGCCAGCAGCCAAGGGCCTAGCACAGATACGCAGTATTTT.

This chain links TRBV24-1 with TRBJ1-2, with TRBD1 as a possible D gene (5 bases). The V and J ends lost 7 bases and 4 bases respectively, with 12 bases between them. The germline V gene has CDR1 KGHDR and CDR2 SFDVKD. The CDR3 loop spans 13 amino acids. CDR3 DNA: TGTGCCACCAGCAGGGAAGGGAGCTATGGCTACACCTTC. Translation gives CATSREGSYGYTF.

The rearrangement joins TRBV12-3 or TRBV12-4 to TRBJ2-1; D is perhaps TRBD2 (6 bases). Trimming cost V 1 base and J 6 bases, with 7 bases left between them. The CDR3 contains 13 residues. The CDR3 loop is CASSLELANEQFF. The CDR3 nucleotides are TGTGCCAGCAGTTTAGAACTAGCCAATGAGCAGTTCTTC.

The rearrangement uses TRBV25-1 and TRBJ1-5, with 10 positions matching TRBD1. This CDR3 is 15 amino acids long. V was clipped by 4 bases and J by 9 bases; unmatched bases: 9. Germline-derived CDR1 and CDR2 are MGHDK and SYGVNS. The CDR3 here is CASSGRQGARGPQHF. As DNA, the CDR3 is TGTGCCAGCAGTGGGAGACAGGGGGCGAGGGGGCCCCAGCATTTT.

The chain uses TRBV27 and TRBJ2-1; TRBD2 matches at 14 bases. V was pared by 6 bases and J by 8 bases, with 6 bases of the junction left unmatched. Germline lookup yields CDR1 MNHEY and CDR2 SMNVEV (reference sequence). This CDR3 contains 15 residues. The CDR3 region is CASRKGLAGDDEQFF. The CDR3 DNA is TGTGCCAGCAGGAAGGGACTAGCGGGAGATGATGAGCAGTTCTTC.

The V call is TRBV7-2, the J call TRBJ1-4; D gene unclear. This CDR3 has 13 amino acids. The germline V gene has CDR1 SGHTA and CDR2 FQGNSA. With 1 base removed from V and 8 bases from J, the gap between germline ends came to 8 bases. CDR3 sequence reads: CASSLEPGEKLFF. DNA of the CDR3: TGTGCCAGCAGCTTAGAGCCCGGGGAAAAACTGTTTTTT.

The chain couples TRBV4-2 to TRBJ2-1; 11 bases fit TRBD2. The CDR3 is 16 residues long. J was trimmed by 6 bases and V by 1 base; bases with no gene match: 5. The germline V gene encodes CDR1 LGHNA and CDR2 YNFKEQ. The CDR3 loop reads CASSQGGLAGGNEQFF. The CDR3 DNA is TGTGCCAGCAGCCAAGGCGGGCTAGCGGGAGGCAATGAGCAGTTCTTC.

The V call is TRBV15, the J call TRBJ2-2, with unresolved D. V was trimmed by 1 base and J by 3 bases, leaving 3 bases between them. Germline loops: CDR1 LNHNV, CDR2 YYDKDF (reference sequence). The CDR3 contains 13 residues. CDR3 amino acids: CATSRVYTGELFF. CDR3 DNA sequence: TGTGCCACCAGCAGAGTTTACACCGGGGAGCTGTTTTTT.

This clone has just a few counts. The CDR3 DNA follows: TGTGCCAGCAGCCAACTGACCGGGACAGGCCAGTACGAGCAGTACTTC. Protein: CASSQLTGTGQYEQYF. The gene calls are TRBV3-1 (or the pseudogene TRBV3-2) and TRBJ2-7, with 8 bases lining up with TRBD1. The CDR3 totals 16 residues. V shed 2 bases and J 4 bases; nucleotides not matched to a gene: 10. Per the germline V gene, CDR1 is LGHDT and CDR2 is YNNKEL (reference sequence).